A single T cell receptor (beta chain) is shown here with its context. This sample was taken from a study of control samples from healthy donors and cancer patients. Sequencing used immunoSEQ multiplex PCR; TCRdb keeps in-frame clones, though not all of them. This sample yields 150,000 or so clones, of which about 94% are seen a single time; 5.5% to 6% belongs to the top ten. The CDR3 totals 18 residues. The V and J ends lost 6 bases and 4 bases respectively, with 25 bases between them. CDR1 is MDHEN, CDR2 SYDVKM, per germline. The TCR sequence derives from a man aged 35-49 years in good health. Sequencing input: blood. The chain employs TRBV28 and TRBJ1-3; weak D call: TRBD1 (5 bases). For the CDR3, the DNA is TGTGCCAGCAGCTCACCGCTTGATAACTTCAGGGAAGGAAACACCATATATTTT. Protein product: CASSSPLDNFREGNTIYF.